The 28 T cell receptor beta chains below all came from one sample that was sequenced in a study of response to subunit inactivated influenza vaccine. TCRdb independently ran MiXCR on the RT-PCR reads; one entry per CDR3 protein. The table includes 550,000 to 650,000 distinct CDR3 sequences, roughly 10% detected once. The starting material was PBMCs from blood, obtained on the day of vaccination. The receptors were sampled from a man in his fifties who received an inactivated influenza vaccine.

The CDR3 coding sequence is TGTGCCAGCAGCCCCTCCGGGACAGGGGCCGGGGAGCTGTTTTTT. Protein sequence: CASSPSGTGAGELFF. The chain is built from TRBV7-9 and TRBJ2-2, with 10 bases fitting TRBD1. V trimming: 5 bases; J trimming: 6 bases; junction bases outside the gene matches: 6. CDR3 length equals 15 residues. The germline V gene has CDR1 SEHNR and CDR2 FQNEAQ (reference sequence). Supplemented by reference TRBV7-9 and TRBJ2-2, the full variable domain reads DTGVSQNPRHKITKRGQNVTFRCDPISEHNRLYWYRQTLGQGPEFLTYFQNEAQLEKSRLLSDRFSAERPKGSFSTLEIQRTEQGDSAMYLCASSPSGTGAGELFFGEGSRLTVL.

This clonotype was counted only a few times. The chain joins TRBV20-1 to TRBJ1-5, with D possibly TRBD1 on 5 matching bases. CDR1 and CDR2 from the germline V gene are DFQATT and SNEGSKA (reference sequence). This CDR3 spans 12 amino acids. V lost 5 bases and J lost 7, with 12 bases in between. The DNA for the CDR3 is TGCAGTGCTGTGAGGGGAGACCAGCCCCAGCATTTT. Protein sequence: CSAVRGDQPQHF.

The table lists this clonotype with many counts. The chain carries TRBV27 and TRBJ1-5; D unclear. There are 13 residues in the CDR3. Germline V CDR1 and CDR2: MNHEY, SMNVEV (reference sequence). V shed 3 bases and J shed 0 bases, with 3 bases lying between them. The CDR3 region is CASSFYSNQPQHF. CDR3 nucleotides: TGTGCCAGCAGTTTTTATAGCAATCAGCCCCAGCATTTT.

This chain uses TRBV7-2 with TRBJ2-6; D uncertain. Germline CDR1 and CDR2: SGHTA and FQGNSA. This CDR3 has 16 amino acids. Trimming took 2 bases from V and 0 from J, leaving 8 bases between them. In nucleotides, the CDR3 is TGTGCCAGCAGCTTACTCTCGAGCTCTGGGGCCAACGTCCTGACTTTC. Translating gives CASSLLSSSGANVLTF.

This clonotype has a handful of counts. This rearrangement joins TRBV28 to TRBJ2-5, with D possibly being TRBD1 or TRBD2 (5 bases each). The CDR3 is 16 amino acids. V was trimmed by 5 bases and J by 4 bases, leaving 20 bases between them. The germline V gene encodes CDR1 MDHEN and CDR2 SYDVKM. CDR3 loop: CASSGLLRDPPETQYF. The CDR3 DNA reads TGTGCCAGCAGTGGTCTTCTACGGGACCCCCCAGAGACCCAGTACTTC.

This chain joins TRBV20-1 and TRBJ2-1; 7 nucleotides align to TRBD1. The V gene end was trimmed by 3 bases and the J gene end by 4 bases; junction bases not matched to a gene: 9. The V gene's germline CDR1 is DFQATT and CDR2 SNEGSKA (reference sequence). The CDR3 covers 15 residues. CDR3 coding DNA: TGCAGTGCTAGCTACCCCGGGACAGTGTACAATGAGCAGTTCTTC. It codes for CSASYPGTVYNEQFF.

In its sample, this clonotype was seen a few times. This chain uses TRBV11-3 with TRBJ2-1, with 8 bases that match TRBD2. The length of the CDR3 is 16 residues. Germline values: CDR1 SGHNT, CDR2 YENEEA. The junction had 5 bases not matched to a gene; V was cut back by 0 bases and J by 4 bases. CDR3: CASSLDPAGGYNEQFF. The CDR3, as DNA: TGTGCCAGCAGCTTAGACCCGGCGGGAGGATACAATGAGCAGTTCTTC.

This clonotype was recorded at least ten times. The V gene is TRBV12-3 or TRBV12-4, the J gene TRBJ1-2; 8 bases are a match to TRBD1. V dropped 6 bases and J dropped 8; count of bases not matched to a gene: 8. The CDR3 extends over 13 amino acids. The CDR3 loop reads CASSRGRGRGYTF. The CDR3, as DNA: TGTGCCAGCAGCCGGGGCAGGGGGCGAGGCTACACCTTC.

This clonotype was found a few times. DNA of the CDR3: TGTGCCAGCTCACCTATAGGAGCGGCAAGCACAGATACGCAGTATTTT. This sequence encodes CASSPIGAASTDTQYF. The chain couples TRBV18 to TRBJ2-3; a weak D match, TRBD2 (5 bases). The V and J ends lost 3 bases and 0 bases respectively, with 13 bases between them. The CDR3 has 16 residues. CDR1 KGHSH and CDR2 LQKENI come from the germline V gene.

This clonotype was detected only a few times. This rearrangement joins TRBV4-1 to TRBJ2-1, with TRBD1 matching over 11 bases. CDR1 is MGHRA, CDR2 YSYEKL, per germline. V was pared by 1 base and J by 9 bases, with 5 bases of the junction left unmatched. CDR3 size: 15 residues. The CDR3 DNA sequence: TGCGCCAGCAGCCAAGCGGGACAGGGGGATATTGAGCAGTTCTTC. The encoded protein is CASSQAGQGDIEQFF.

V and J are TRBV28 and TRBJ2-3; 9 bases fit TRBD2. Per the germline V gene, CDR1 is MDHEN and CDR2 is SYDVKM. The V gene end was trimmed by 3 bases and the J gene end by 7 bases; junction bases not matched to a gene: 8. This CDR3 contains 15 residues. The CDR3 DNA sequence: TGTGCCAGCAGTTTTAGGGCGGGGGGGCACTATACGCAGTATTTT. Protein sequence: CASSFRAGGHYTQYF. Full variable domain (missing parts from reference TRBV28 and TRBJ2-3): DVKVTQSSRYLVKRTGEKVFLECVQDMDHENMFWYRQDPGLGLRLIYFSYDVKMKEKGDIPEGYSVSREKKERFSLILESASTNQTSMYLCASSFRAGGHYTQYFGPGTRLTVL.

The chain combines TRBV12-3 or TRBV12-4 with TRBJ1-4; 9 nucleotides agree with TRBD1. Trimming removed 7 bases from V and 7 bases from J; junction bases left unmatched: 10. The CDR3 runs 15 residues. CDR3 sequence: CASTEDGTGFEKLFF. The CDR3 nucleotides read TGTGCCAGCACCGAGGACGGGACAGGGTTTGAAAAACTGTTTTTT.

This clonotype was seen more than once but under ten times. This CDR3 reads CASSFTGDGTEAFF. The CDR3 coding sequence is TGTGCCAGCAGTTTCACAGGGGATGGCACTGAAGCTTTCTTT. The V gene is TRBV6-2 or TRBV6-3, the J gene TRBJ1-1, with 7 bases that match TRBD1. The V gene end was trimmed by 4 bases and the J gene end by 4 bases; junction bases not matched to a gene: 6. The CDR3 extends over 14 amino acids. Germline loops: CDR1 MNHEY, CDR2 SVGEGT.

This clonotype has just a few counts. The chain has TRBV4-3 and TRBJ2-5; D may be TRBD1 or TRBD2 (5 bases each). Germline-derived CDR1 and CDR2 are LGHNA and YSLEER. Trimming left V 4 bases short and J 0 bases short, with 12 bases between. CDR3 size: 15 residues. The CDR3 DNA sequence: TGCGCCAGCAGCCGGGAGACAGATTACCAAGAGACCCAGTACTTC. Its translation: CASSRETDYQETQYF.

Here the CDR3 DNA reads TGTGCCTGGACTGACAGGGATGAGACCCAGTACTTC. It yields the protein CAWTDRDETQYF. The gene calls are TRBV30 and TRBJ2-5; 7 nucleotides match TRBD1. CDR1 is GTSNPN, CDR2 SVGIG, per germline (reference sequence). V lost 4 bases, J lost 5 bases, and 4 bases stayed unmatched. The CDR3 consists of 12 residues. The whole variable domain, filled in from reference TRBV30 and TRBJ2-5, reads SQTIHQWPATLVQPVGSPLSLECTVEGTSNPNLYWYRQAAGRGLQLLFYSVGIGQISSEVPQNLSASRPQDRQFILSSKKLLLSDSGFYLCAWTDRDETQYFGPGTRLLVL.

This clonotype occurred a few times. V gene TRBV29-1 combines with J gene TRBJ2-7; D unclear. Trimming removed 6 bases at V and 2 bases at J, with 17 bases between. CDR1 and CDR2 from the germline V gene are SQVTM and ANQGSEA. This CDR3 contains 14 residues. CDR3 sequence reads: CSVRQGFSPYEQYF. DNA for the CDR3: TGCAGCGTACGACAAGGGTTCTCTCCCTACGAGCAGTACTTC.

V is TRBV29-1 and J is TRBJ2-3; 9 nucleotides line up with TRBD2. J gave up 5 bases and V 5 bases, and 17 bases lay outside the gene matches. Germline values: CDR1 SQVTM, CDR2 ANQGSEA. The CDR3 extends over 17 amino acids. The CDR3 region has the DNA TGCAGCGTTAGTTATGCAGCGGGGGGCCGGGGTGGAGATACGCAGTATTTT. Translation gives CSVSYAAGGRGGDTQYF.

The J gene is TRBJ2-1, the V gene TRBV27; 14 positions agree with TRBD2. With V trimmed by 5 bases and J by 9 bases, 12 bases remained unmatched. Germline assignment: CDR1 MNHEY and CDR2 SMNVEV (reference sequence). The CDR3 has 17 amino acids. The CDR3 here is CASSSPLTSGRAFEQFF. The CDR3 DNA reads TGTGCCAGCAGTAGCCCCCTGACTAGCGGGAGGGCTTTTGAGCAGTTCTTC.

This clonotype has a count of ten or more. The rearrangement uses TRBV3-1 and TRBJ1-6; 7 positions agree with TRBD1. The CDR3 is 16 amino acids. Germline lookup yields CDR1 LGHDT and CDR2 YNNKEL (reference sequence). V lost 1 base, J lost 7 bases, and 7 bases stayed unmatched. CDR3 in DNA: TGTGCCAGCAGCCAAGTGGAATCGGACAGGAATTCACCCCTCCACTTT. As protein: CASSQVESDRNSPLHF.

This clonotype was counted a few times. The J gene is TRBJ2-5, the V gene TRBV25-1; TRBD1 or TRBD2 may be the D gene (5 bases each). V shed 1 base and J shed 5 bases, with 8 bases lying between them. Per germline, CDR1 MGHDK and CDR2 SYGVNS. This CDR3 has 13 amino acids. The CDR3 nucleotides are TGTGCCAGCAGTGAATTTGGGGGTGAGACCCAGTACTTC. As protein: CASSEFGGETQYF.

This chain connects TRBV14 to TRBJ2-7; 10 bases map to TRBD1. Unmatched junction bases numbered 9, after V lost 4 bases and J lost 6 bases. The CDR3 length is 15 residues. CDR1 is SGHDN and CDR2 is FVKESK in the germline V gene. The CDR3 coding sequence is TGTGCCAGCAGCCCGGCCCGGGACAGGGGACGCGAGCAGTACTTC. Amino acid sequence: CASSPARDRGREQYF.

This clonotype was detected only a few times. The chain recombines TRBV6-2 or TRBV6-3 with TRBJ2-2; D is uncertain. This CDR3 has 12 residues. Germline V CDR1 and CDR2: MNHEY, SVGEGT. Trimming took off 2 bases at V and 7 bases at J, with 5 bases between the two ends. The CDR3 DNA is TGTGCCAGCAGTTACATTCTCGGGGAGCTGTTTTTT. The encoded protein is CASSYILGELFF.

The rearrangement joins TRBV5-4 to TRBJ2-1, with D perhaps TRBD2 (5 bases). The V and J ends lost 5 bases and 0 bases respectively, with 15 bases between them. The CDR3 is made up of 16 amino acids. Germline V gene data show CDR1 as SGHNT and CDR2 as YYREEE (reference sequence). The CDR3 sequence: CASSYFLASSYNEQFF. CDR3 DNA sequence: TGTGCCAGCAGTTATTTTTTAGCGAGCTCCTACAATGAGCAGTTCTTC.

V usage is TRBV12-3 or TRBV12-4 and J usage is TRBJ1-3; TRBD1 is a possible D gene (6 bases). Trimming pared 7 bases from V and 2 bases from J, leaving 12 bases between. The CDR3 sequence is 14 residues long. The CDR3 bases are TGTGCCAGCACCCAAAGGGACACTGGAAACACCATATATTTT. Amino acids: CASTQRDTGNTIYF.

This clonotype was seen only a few times. The J gene is TRBJ2-7, the V gene TRBV19, with D perhaps being TRBD1 or TRBD2 (5 bases each). Deletions cut 3 bases from V and 2 bases from J, with 11 bases between. Looked up from germline, CDR1 is LNHDA and CDR2 is SQIVND (reference sequence). The length of the CDR3 is 14 residues. The CDR3, as DNA: TGTGCCAGTAGTATTGGGACCGCTCCCTACGAGCAGTACTTC. Encoded protein: CASSIGTAPYEQYF.

A few counts support this clonotype. The J gene is TRBJ2-7, the V gene TRBV7-9; no reliable D call. Germline assignment: CDR1 SEHNR and CDR2 FQNEAQ (reference sequence). The CDR3 length is 13 residues. Trimming removed 1 base from V and 2 bases from J, with 6 bases in between. CDR3 sequence: CASSLVGPYEQYF. The CDR3 region has the DNA TGTGCCAGCAGCTTAGTTGGGCCCTACGAGCAGTACTTC.

J is TRBJ2-3 and V is TRBV6-1; D is unclear. The V end was cut by 6 bases, the J end by 2 bases, with 12 bases between. Germline lookup yields CDR1 MNHNS and CDR2 SASEGT. CDR3 length: 14 residues. This CDR3 is CASRSKQSTDTQYF. The CDR3 DNA reads as TGTGCCAGCAGGTCCAAACAGTCCACAGATACGCAGTATTTT.

This chain's CDR3 is CASSSGFSSGNTIYF. CDR3 nucleotides: TGTGCCAGCAGCTCGGGTTTTAGCTCTGGAAACACCATATATTTT. J is TRBJ1-3 and V is TRBV6-1; D is unresolved. CDR1 and CDR2 from the germline V gene are MNHNS and SASEGT. The CDR3 spans 15 residues. Trimming stripped 6 bases from V and 0 bases from J, with 12 bases between.